These T cell receptor beta chains were read from a single sample in a study of blood T cell repertoires in COVID-19. TCRdb's table, derived via immunoSEQ multiplex PCR, lists solely in-frame clones and lacks some. The data hold 350,000 to 450,000 clones, with 75% to 90% observed a single time. Input material: peripheral blood. The origin of the receptors is a woman aged 55-69 years with COVID-19, enrolled during active disease. CDR3s include the opening cysteine and the closing phenylalanine or tryptophan. A D gene is named only where the DNA matches it firmly. Clone sizes are given selectively: once, few, many, or a class where the clone is expanded.

v_call	cdr3_length	j_call	clone_size	d_call	cdr3_aa	cdr3_nt
TRBV3-1/TRBV3-2	13	TRBJ1-1	-	-	CASSQDSGTEAFF	TGTGCCAGCAGCCAAGATAGTGGCACTGAAGCTTTCTTT
TRBV7-8	15	TRBJ1-5	-	-	CASSLGRYSNQPQHF	TGTGCCAGCAGCTTAGGCAGGTATAGCAATCAGCCCCAGCATTTT
TRBV5-6	12	TRBJ2-7	-	-	CASSLYGSSTYF	TGTGCCAGCAGCCTGTACGGGAGCAGCACGTACTTC
TRBV28	15	TRBJ2-7	-	-	CASSTYRVNSYEQYF	TGTGCCAGCAGCACGTACAGGGTAAACTCCTACGAGCAGTACTTC
TRBV27	13	TRBJ2-3	-	TRBD2	CASTLAGTDTQYF	TGTGCCAGCACTTTAGCGGGTACCGATACGCAGTATTTT
TRBV29-1	16	TRBJ2-7	few	-	CSVFGGEGGLSYEQYF	TGCAGCGTTTTCGGAGGGGAAGGGGGCCTATCCTACGAGCAGTACTTC
TRBV5-4	16	TRBJ1-1	-	-	CASSPPPQGPNTEAFF	TGTGCCAGCAGCCCACCCCCGCAGGGCCCGAACACTGAAGCTTTCTTT
TRBV27	14	TRBJ1-5	-	TRBD1	CASSLTGAGQPQHF	TGTGCCAGCAGTTTAACAGGGGCGGGTCAGCCCCAGCATTTT
TRBV27	15	TRBJ1-4	-	-	CASSLAQGRREKLFF	TGTGCCAGCAGCCTCGCACAGGGCAGGCGTGAAAAACTGTTTTTT
TRBV6-2/TRBV6-3	13	TRBJ1-5	-	TRBD1	CASSKQGAQPQHF	TGTGCCAGCAGTAAACAGGGGGCTCAGCCCCAGCATTTT
TRBV29-1	13	TRBJ1-1	-	TRBD1	CSVERTGGPEAFF	TGCAGCGTTGAACGGACAGGGGGACCTGAAGCTTTCTTT
TRBV7-2	14	TRBJ1-1	once	-	CASSFGRENTEAFF	TGTGCCAGCAGCTTCGGTAGAGAGAACACTGAAGCTTTCTTT
TRBV30	19	TRBJ1-6	once	TRBD1	CAWSVHQVWGTGDNSPLHF	TGTGCCTGGAGTGTACATCAAGTGTGGGGGACAGGGGATAATTCACCCCTCCACTTT
TRBV7-9	17	TRBJ1-5	-	-	CASSLVSGGNSNQPQHF	TGTGCCAGCAGCTTAGTCTCGGGGGGGAATAGCAATCAGCCCCAGCATTTT
TRBV5-6	15	TRBJ2-7	-	-	CASSSWGRARGEQYF	TGTGCCAGCAGCTCCTGGGGAAGGGCCAGGGGCGAGCAGTACTTC
TRBV20-1	15	TRBJ2-3	-	-	CSASDSGDSTDTQYF	TGCAGTGCTAGTGATAGCGGGGACAGTACAGATACGCAGTATTTT
TRBV4-1	16	TRBJ1-1	-	-	CASSPTYLTGNTEAFF	TGCGCCAGCAGCCCTACTTACCTAACAGGGAACACTGAAGCTTTCTTT
TRBV5-6	14	TRBJ1-6	-	TRBD1	CASSRDRGLAPLHF	TGTGCCAGCAGCCGAGACAGGGGGCTTGCACCCCTCCACTTT
TRBV9	15	TRBJ1-6	once	-	CASSVGAGTNSPLHF	TGTGCCAGCAGCGTAGGAGCAGGGACAAATTCACCCCTCCACTTT
TRBV5-1	15	TRBJ1-4	-	-	CASSSSGATNEKLFF	TGCGCCAGCAGCTCGAGTGGTGCAACTAATGAAAAACTGTTTTTT
TRBV27	14	TRBJ2-2	-	-	CASSYGGGTGELFF	TGTGCCAGCAGTTACGGGGGTGGCACCGGGGAGCTGTTTTTT
TRBV29-1	14	TRBJ2-1	-	-	CSVEPQTVYNEQFF	TGCAGCGTTGAACCCCAGACAGTTTACAATGAGCAGTTCTTC
TRBV6-4	16	TRBJ1-1	-	TRBD1	CASSDLTGDRSTEAFF	TGTGCCAGCAGTGACCTGACAGGGGACAGGAGCACTGAAGCTTTCTTT
TRBV27	16	TRBJ2-7	-	-	CASSLSTRGRTYEQYF	TGTGCCAGCAGTTTATCGACTCGGGGTAGGACCTACGAGCAGTACTTC
TRBV25-1	12	TRBJ2-3	few	-	CASSENYNTQYF	TGTGCCAGCAGTGAAAACTACAATACGCAGTATTTT
TRBV7-2	15	TRBJ1-2	-	TRBD1	CASSLDPGGAYGYTF	TGTGCCAGCAGCTTAGATCCAGGGGGCGCTTATGGCTACACCTTC
TRBV2	14	TRBJ1-6	-	-	CASSEQGKGSPLHF	TGTGCCAGCAGTGAACAGGGGAAGGGATCACCCCTCCACTTT
TRBV7-3	14	TRBJ2-3	-	-	CASSFGQSTDTQYF	TGTGCCAGCAGCTTTGGACAGAGCACAGATACGCAGTATTTT
TRBV9	17	TRBJ2-1	-	TRBD2	CASSPRGVAGANNEQFF	TGTGCCAGCAGCCCCCGGGGGGTAGCGGGGGCCAACAATGAGCAGTTCTTC
TRBV7-3	14	TRBJ2-1	-	TRBD2	CASSSGTSVNEQFF	TGTGCCAGCAGCTCCGGGACTAGCGTGAATGAGCAGTTCTTC
TRBV6-5	15	TRBJ1-5	-	TRBD1	CASSQGQLAGQPQHF	TGTGCCAGCAGCCAGGGACAGCTAGCAGGTCAGCCCCAGCATTTT
TRBV7-9	18	TRBJ1-2	-	TRBD1	CASSLFPRQTGIDYGYTF	TGTGCCAGCAGCTTATTTCCCCGGCAGACAGGGATAGACTATGGCTACACCTTC
TRBV6-5	15	TRBJ1-5	-	-	CASSPPGGGNQPQHF	TGTGCCAGCAGCCCCCCCGGGGGAGGCAATCAGCCCCAGCATTTT
TRBV4-2	15	TRBJ2-1	-	TRBD2	CASSQDLAGYNEQFF	TGTGCCAGCAGCCAAGACCTAGCGGGGTACAATGAGCAGTTCTTC
TRBV5-8	18	TRBJ2-7	few	TRBD1	CASSSGQGVTSGSYEQYF	TGTGCCAGCAGCTCGGGACAGGGGGTGACTAGCGGATCCTACGAGCAGTACTTC
TRBV7-2	13	TRBJ2-2	-	-	CASSLARSGELFF	TGTGCCAGCAGCTTAGCGCGAAGCGGGGAGCTGTTTTTT
TRBV5-6	13	TRBJ2-7	-	TRBD1	CASSWTGYYEQYF	TGTGCCAGCAGCTGGACAGGATACTACGAGCAGTACTTC
TRBV4-2	16	TRBJ2-7	-	TRBD1	CASSHLPGQGAHEQYF	TGTGCCAGCAGCCACCTTCCGGGACAGGGGGCTCACGAGCAGTACTTC
TRBV2	15	TRBJ2-7	-	TRBD2	CASSGAGLADYEQYF	TGTGCCAGCAGTGGGGCTGGACTAGCGGATTACGAGCAGTACTTC